Following are 23 T cell receptor beta chains from one sample sequenced in a study of T cells in Graves' hyperthyroidism and ophthalmopathy. Researchers amplified the TCR beta CDR3 regions from RNA transcripts. The HTBI primer set drove a first-round RT-PCR of the TCR CDR3. TCRdb analysed the multiplex PCR reads with MiXCR anew, one entry per CDR3 protein. This table has more than 650,000 distinct CDR3 sequences, 11% to 15% appearing once. Source material: blood. The receptors stem from a woman aged 18-29 years with Graves' hyperthyroidism.

As to this clonotype: At one of its ends the junction is not consistent with the germline gene, which may arise from a read error. The chain joins TRBV28 to TRBJ1-3, with 7 bases that match TRBD1. The CDR3 consists of 15 residues. Germline loops: CDR1 MDHEN, CDR2 SYDVKM. As DNA, the CDR3 is TGTGCCGGCAGGTACCAGGGGGGCAACGGAAACACCATATATTTT. Protein sequence: CAGRYQGGNGNTIYF.

With regard to this clonotype: A much larger clone differs by one base, so this may be a read error. This is likely a read error, given that the CDR3 carries no conserved phenylalanine or tryptophan at its end. The V gene is TRBV5-1, the J gene TRBJ1-3; no firm D call. Trimming took off 0 bases at V and 0 bases at J, with 7 bases between the two ends. CDR3 length: 15 amino acids. Germline V gene lookup returns CDR1 SGHRS and CDR2 YFSETQ. The CDR3 DNA reads TGCGCCAGCAGCTTGGGGAGCAGCTCTGGAAACACCATATATTCT. Translating gives CASSLGSSSGNTIYS.

CDR3: CASSDWTGNQPQHF. The CDR3 bases are TGTGCCAGCAGTGACTGGACCGGCAATCAGCCCCAGCATTTT. V gene TRBV2 combines with J gene TRBJ1-5; D uncertain. Germline V gives CDR1 SNHLY, CDR2 FYNNEI. CDR3 length: 14 residues. Trimming took off 3 bases at V and 2 bases at J, with 8 bases between the two ends.

This chain uses TRBV14 with TRBJ2-7; D not resolved. CDR3 size: 15 residues. V lost 2 bases and J 3 bases, leaving 14 bases between the germline ends. CDR1 and CDR2 from the germline V gene are SGHDN and FVKESK. The CDR3 loop reads CASSQSLVTVYEQYF. In DNA, the CDR3 is TGTGCCAGCAGCCAATCACTCGTTACCGTCTACGAGCAGTACTTC.

Details on this clonotype: It is likely a read error, because the conserved phenylalanine at the end of the CDR3 is missing. This chain links TRBV5-6 with TRBJ2-2, with D perhaps assigned TRBD1 or TRBD2 (5 bases each). Trimming cost V 1 base and J 7 bases, with 17 bases left between them. Looked up from germline, CDR1 is SGHDT and CDR2 is YYEEEE. CDR3 length equals 16 residues. The CDR3 coding sequence is TGTGCCAGCAGCTTGACAGGTCAAGGGAGTGGCGGGGAGCTGTTTCTT. It specifies CASSLTGQGSGGELFL.

This clonotype has only a few counts. The chain carries TRBV10-3 and TRBJ2-5; 12 bases fit TRBD1. This CDR3 has 14 amino acids. V was clipped by 4 bases and J by 14 bases; unmatched bases: 11. Germline values: CDR1 ENHRY, CDR2 SYGVKD. CDR3 coding DNA: TGTGCCATCAGTGGGGACAGGGGGCTTCTGGGGGTTTACTTC. Protein: CAISGDRGLLGVYF.

This clonotype was seen at least ten times. V usage is TRBV20-1 and J usage is TRBJ2-3, with a tentative D call TRBD2 (5 bases). V lost 0 bases and J 2 bases, leaving 12 bases between the germline ends. The CDR3 totals 15 residues. CDR1 and CDR2 from the germline V gene are DFQATT and SNEGSKA (reference sequence). CDR3 nucleotides: TGCAGTGCTAGAGATCCTAACGGGGTCACAGATACGCAGTATTTT. Its protein product is CSARDPNGVTDTQYF.

The rearrangement uses TRBV6-2 or TRBV6-3 and TRBJ2-7; D not resolved. Per germline, CDR1 MNHEY and CDR2 SVGEGT. The CDR3 length is 12 residues. Trimming stripped 4 bases from V and 2 bases from J, with 6 bases between. The CDR3 DNA sequence: TGTGCCAGCAGTTCCACCCCCTACGAGCAGTACTTC. It specifies CASSSTPYEQYF.

This clonotype has at least ten counts. The chain is built from TRBV20-1 and TRBJ2-1; unclear D gene. This CDR3 has 14 residues. Germline V gives CDR1 DFQATT, CDR2 SNEGSKA (reference sequence). The V and J ends lost 3 bases and 5 bases respectively, with 14 bases between them. CDR3: CSARVSRSNNEQFF. Here the CDR3 DNA reads TGCAGTGCTAGGGTTAGCCGTTCGAACAATGAGCAGTTCTTC.

This clonotype was observed many times. V usage is TRBV5-1 and J usage is TRBJ2-3, with TRBD1 matching 11 bases. The CDR3 is 17 residues long. Germline lookup yields CDR1 SGHRS and CDR2 YFSETQ. With 1 base clipped from V and 0 bases from J, the junction kept 4 bases outside the gene matches. CDR3 region: CASSLRTGGFSTDTQYF. In DNA form, the CDR3 reads TGCGCCAGCAGCTTGAGGACAGGGGGCTTTAGCACAGATACGCAGTATTTT. Using reference TRBV5-1 and TRBJ2-3 for the parts outside the CDR3, the full variable domain is KAGVTQTPRYLIKTRGQQVTLSCSPISGHRSVSWYQQTPGQGLQFLFEYFSETQRNKGNFPGRFSGRQFSNSRSEMNVSTLELGDSALYLCASSLRTGGFSTDTQYFGPGTRLTVL.

There are many counts of this clonotype. This rearrangement joins TRBV28 to TRBJ2-3; D remains unclear. V was clipped by 5 bases and J by 1 base, with 7 bases between them. The CDR3 consists of 13 residues. The germline V gene has CDR1 MDHEN and CDR2 SYDVKM. CDR3: CASSDMGTDTQYF. The CDR3 DNA reads TGTGCCAGCAGTGACATGGGCACAGATACGCAGTATTTT.

This clonotype appeared many times. A read error may be the cause here, since a much bigger clone is one base away. As DNA, the CDR3 is TGTGCCAGCAGCCGTATAGGGGGACAGCTCACAGATACGCAGTATTTT. This sequence encodes CASSRIGGQLTDTQYF. The chain employs TRBV7-8 and TRBJ2-3; 7 bases are a match to TRBD1. Trimming at V came to 5 bases and at J to 2 bases, leaving 10 bases not matched to a gene. CDR3 size: 16 residues. Germline CDR1 is SGHVS and CDR2 is FQNEAQ.

This clonotype has a count of ten or more. The chain combines TRBV6-2 or TRBV6-3 with TRBJ1-5; D remains ambiguous. The CDR3 is 14 residues long. Looked up from germline, CDR1 is MNHEY and CDR2 is SVGEGT. The V end was cut by 5 bases, the J end by 0 bases, with 8 bases between. This chain's CDR3 is CASSIRVSNQPQHF. In DNA, the CDR3 is TGTGCCAGCAGTATCCGGGTTAGCAATCAGCCCCAGCATTTT.

The J gene is TRBJ2-1, the V gene TRBV29-1; D gene ambiguous. This CDR3 has 12 amino acids. The germline V gene has CDR1 SQVTM and CDR2 ANQGSEA. V was trimmed by 3 bases and J by 3 bases, leaving 6 bases between them. CDR3 sequence: CSVERVYNEQFF. In nucleotides, the CDR3 is TGCAGCGTTGAGAGAGTCTACAATGAGCAGTTCTTC.

Ten or more counts support this clonotype. The chain couples TRBV4-3 to TRBJ2-1; possibly TRBD1 or TRBD2 for D (5 bases each). Germline CDR1 is LGHNA and CDR2 is YSLEER. Trimming removed 1 base from V and 5 bases from J, with 9 bases in between. This CDR3 has 14 amino acids. CDR3: CASSQGLGDNEQFF. CDR3 DNA sequence: TGCGCCAGCAGCCAAGGTCTGGGGGACAATGAGCAGTTCTTC.

This clonotype was found many times. V and J are TRBV30 and TRBJ2-7; 7 bases are shared with TRBD1. Germline assignment: CDR1 GTSNPN and CDR2 SVGIG (reference sequence). V lost 5 bases and J lost 5; bases outside the gene matches: 12. The CDR3 contains 14 residues. The CDR3 is CAWATGQAVNEQYF. Here the CDR3 DNA reads TGTGCCTGGGCAACAGGACAGGCCGTAAACGAGCAGTACTTC.

V and J are TRBV7-3 and TRBJ2-6; D gene ambiguous. Germline V lookup: CDR1 SGHTA, CDR2 FQGTGA. The CDR3 contains 17 residues. Trimming removed 5 bases from V and 0 bases from J, with 14 bases in between. CDR3 sequence reads: CASSPTWRISGANVLTF. CDR3 DNA: TGTGCCAGCAGCCCAACATGGCGGATCTCTGGGGCCAACGTCCTGACTTTC.

The V and J genes are TRBV4-1 and TRBJ1-1; tentative D call: TRBD1 (6 bases). Per the germline V gene, CDR1 is MGHRA and CDR2 is YSYEKL. The V end was cut by 0 bases, the J end by 3 bases, with 14 bases between. The CDR3 sequence is 16 residues long. In nucleotides, the CDR3 is TGCGCCAGCAGCCAAGACCGGACAGCCCGGTACACTGAAGCTTTCTTT. As protein: CASSQDRTARYTEAFF.

The rearrangement links TRBV7-9 to TRBJ2-1; weak D call: TRBD2 (5 bases). This CDR3 contains 14 residues. Germline V gene lookup returns CDR1 SEHNR and CDR2 FQNEAQ (reference sequence). V lost 6 bases to trimming and J lost 7 bases, with 16 bases between them. The CDR3 DNA follows: TGTGCCAGCAGGCCGACTACTCAGCCTAATGAGCAGTTCTTC. This translates into CASRPTTQPNEQFF.

The sample holds many counts of this clonotype. This CDR3 reads CASSQDRSRGPTEAFF. The CDR3 DNA reads TGCGCCAGCAGCCAAGATCGTTCCAGGGGACCCACTGAAGCTTTCTTT. This sequence joins TRBV4-1 and TRBJ1-1, with D perhaps TRBD1 (6 bases). The CDR3 is 16 amino acids. Germline CDR1 reads MGHRA; CDR2 reads YSYEKL. V was trimmed by 0 bases and J by 4 bases, leaving 15 bases between them.

The chain recombines TRBV20-1 with TRBJ2-5, with 8 nucleotides matching TRBD2. From germline, CDR1 is DFQATT and CDR2 SNEGSKA (reference sequence). The junction had 5 bases not matched to a gene; V was cut back by 1 base and J by 4 bases. The CDR3 totals 14 residues. The CDR3 region has the DNA TGCAGTGCTAGAGGACTAGCGCCGGGAGAGACCCAGTACTTC. Protein sequence: CSARGLAPGETQYF.

A note on this clonotype: A much larger clone differs from this one at a single base, so this may be a read error. This is likely a read error, given that the CDR3 carries no conserved phenylalanine or tryptophan at its end. The V gene is TRBV20-1, the J gene TRBJ1-1, with 7 bases identical to TRBD1. The CDR3 loop spans 13 amino acids. Germline assignment: CDR1 DFQATT and CDR2 SNEGSKA (reference sequence). V dropped 3 bases and J dropped 1; count of bases not matched to a gene: 2. The CDR3 region has the DNA TGCAGTGCTAGGACAGGGCAGAACACTGAAGCTTTCTTG. Translating gives CSARTGQNTEAFL.

The chain is built from TRBV7-8 and TRBJ1-5; possible D gene TRBD1, 5 bases. CDR1 is SGHVS, CDR2 FQNEAQ, per germline. The CDR3 sequence is 18 residues long. V lost 4 bases, J lost 1 base, and 20 bases lay in between. CDR3 loop: CASSSPRIGGASNQPQHF. CDR3 nucleotide sequence: TGTGCCAGCAGCTCCCCTCGTATTGGGGGTGCAAGCAATCAGCCCCAGCATTTT.